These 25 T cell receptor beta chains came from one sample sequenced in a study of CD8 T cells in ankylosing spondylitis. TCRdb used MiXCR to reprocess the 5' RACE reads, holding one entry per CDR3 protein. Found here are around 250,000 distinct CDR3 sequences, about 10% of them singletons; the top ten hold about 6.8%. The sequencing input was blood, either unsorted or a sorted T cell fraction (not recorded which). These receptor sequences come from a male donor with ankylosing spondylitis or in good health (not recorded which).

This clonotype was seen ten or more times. CDR3 DNA: TGTGCCAGCAGTTTTGGCGTGGCGGAGGGAAACATTCAGTACTTC. This translates into CASSFGVAEGNIQYF. The chain employs TRBV12-3 or TRBV12-4 and TRBJ2-4; D is possibly TRBD2 (6 bases). This CDR3 comprises 15 residues. With 3 bases removed from V and 6 bases from J, the gap between germline ends came to 15 bases.

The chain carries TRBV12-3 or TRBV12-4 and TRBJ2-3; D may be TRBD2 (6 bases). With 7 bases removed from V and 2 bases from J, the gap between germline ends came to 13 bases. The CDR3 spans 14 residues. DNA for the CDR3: TGTGCCAGCACCGTAGCGGCGGCCACAGATACGCAGTATTTT. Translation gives CASTVAAATDTQYF.

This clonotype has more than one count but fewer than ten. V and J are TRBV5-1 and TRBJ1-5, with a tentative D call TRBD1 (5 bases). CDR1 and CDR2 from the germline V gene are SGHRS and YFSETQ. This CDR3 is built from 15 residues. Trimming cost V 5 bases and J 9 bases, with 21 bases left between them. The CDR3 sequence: CASRILHGRVVPQHF. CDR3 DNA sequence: TGCGCCAGCAGGATACTTCACGGCAGGGTGGTGCCCCAGCATTTT.

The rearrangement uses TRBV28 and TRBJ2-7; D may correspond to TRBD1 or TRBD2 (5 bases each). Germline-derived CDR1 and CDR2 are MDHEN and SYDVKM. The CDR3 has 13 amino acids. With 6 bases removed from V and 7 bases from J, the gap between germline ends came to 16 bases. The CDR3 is CASSRDPEWEQYF. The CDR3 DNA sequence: TGTGCCAGCAGCCGGGACCCTGAATGGGAGCAGTACTTC.

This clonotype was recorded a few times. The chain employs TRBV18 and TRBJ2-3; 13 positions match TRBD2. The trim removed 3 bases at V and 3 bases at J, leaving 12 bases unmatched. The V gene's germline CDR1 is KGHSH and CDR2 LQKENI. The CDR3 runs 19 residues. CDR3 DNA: TGTGCCAGCTCACCTTCCAGAGGACTAGCGGGAGCGGGGACAGATACGCAGTATTTT. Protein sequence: CASSPSRGLAGAGTDTQYF. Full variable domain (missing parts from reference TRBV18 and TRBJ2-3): NAGVMQNPRHLVRRRGQEARLRCSPMKGHSHVYWYRQLPEEGLKFMVYLQKENIIDESGMPKERFSAEFPKEGPSILRIQQVVRGDSAAYFCASSPSRGLAGAGTDTQYFGPGTRLTVL.

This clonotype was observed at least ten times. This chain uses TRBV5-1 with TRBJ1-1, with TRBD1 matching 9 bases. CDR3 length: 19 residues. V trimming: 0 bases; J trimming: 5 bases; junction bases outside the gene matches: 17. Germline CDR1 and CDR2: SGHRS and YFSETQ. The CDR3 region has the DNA TGCGCCAGCAGCTTGGAGGAACAGGGGGCGCGGCGTGCTTGGACTGAAGCTTTCTTT. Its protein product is CASSLEEQGARRAWTEAFF.

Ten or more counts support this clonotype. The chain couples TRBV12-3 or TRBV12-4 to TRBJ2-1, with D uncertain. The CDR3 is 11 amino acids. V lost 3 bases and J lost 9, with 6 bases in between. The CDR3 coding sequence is TGTGCCAGCAGTTTCAGTAGTGAGCAGTTCTTC. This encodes CASSFSSEQFF.

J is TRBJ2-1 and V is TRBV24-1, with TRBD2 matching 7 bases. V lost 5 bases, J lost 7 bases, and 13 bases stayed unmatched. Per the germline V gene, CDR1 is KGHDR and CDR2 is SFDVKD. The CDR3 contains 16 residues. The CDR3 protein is CATSASGEGRKNEQFF. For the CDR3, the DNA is TGTGCCACCAGTGCCTCCGGGGAGGGGCGGAAGAATGAGCAGTTCTTC.

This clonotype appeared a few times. The CDR3 here is CSARDLSSGNTGELFF. Here the CDR3 DNA reads TGCAGTGCTAGAGATCTCTCTAGCGGGAACACCGGGGAGCTGTTTTTT. The rearrangement joins TRBV20-1 to TRBJ2-2; 7 bases map to TRBD2. Trimming cost V 0 bases and J 1 base; bases outside gene matches: 5. The length of the CDR3 is 16 residues. The V gene's germline CDR1 is DFQATT and CDR2 SNEGSKA (reference sequence).

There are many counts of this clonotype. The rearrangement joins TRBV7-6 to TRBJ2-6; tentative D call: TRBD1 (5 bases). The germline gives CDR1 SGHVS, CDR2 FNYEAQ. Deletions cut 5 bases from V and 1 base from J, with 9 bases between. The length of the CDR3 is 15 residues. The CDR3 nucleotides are TGTGCCAGCAGCGGCAGGGATTCTGGGGCCAACGTCCTGACTTTC. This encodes CASSGRDSGANVLTF.

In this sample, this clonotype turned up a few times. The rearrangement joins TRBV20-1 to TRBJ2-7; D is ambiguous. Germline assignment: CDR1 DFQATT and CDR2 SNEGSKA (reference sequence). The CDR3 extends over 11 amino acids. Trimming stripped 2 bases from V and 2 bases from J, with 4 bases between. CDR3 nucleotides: TGCAGTGCTAGAACGACCTACGAGCAGTACTTC. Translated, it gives CSARTTYEQYF.

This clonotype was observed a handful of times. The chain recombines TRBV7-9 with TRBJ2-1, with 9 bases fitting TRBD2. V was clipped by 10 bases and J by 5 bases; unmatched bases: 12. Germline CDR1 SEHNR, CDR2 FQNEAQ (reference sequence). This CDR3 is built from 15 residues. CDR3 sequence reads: CATNPFSGGNNEQFF. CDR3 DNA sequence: TGTGCCACCAACCCATTTAGCGGGGGCAACAATGAGCAGTTCTTC.

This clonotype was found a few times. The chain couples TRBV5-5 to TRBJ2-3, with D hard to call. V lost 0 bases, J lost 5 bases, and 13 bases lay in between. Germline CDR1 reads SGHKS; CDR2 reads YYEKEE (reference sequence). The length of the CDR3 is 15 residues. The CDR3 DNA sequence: TGTGCCAGCAGCTTGGGAGGAGCCCCGATAGATACGCAGTATTTT. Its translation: CASSLGGAPIDTQYF.

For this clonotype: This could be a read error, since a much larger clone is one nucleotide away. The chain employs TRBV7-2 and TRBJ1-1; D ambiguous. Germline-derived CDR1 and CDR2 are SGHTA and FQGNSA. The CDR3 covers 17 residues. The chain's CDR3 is CASSFPSAYGMNAEAFF. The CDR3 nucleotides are TGTGCCAGCAGCTTCCCCTCCGCATATGGAATGAACGCTGAAGCTTTCTTT.

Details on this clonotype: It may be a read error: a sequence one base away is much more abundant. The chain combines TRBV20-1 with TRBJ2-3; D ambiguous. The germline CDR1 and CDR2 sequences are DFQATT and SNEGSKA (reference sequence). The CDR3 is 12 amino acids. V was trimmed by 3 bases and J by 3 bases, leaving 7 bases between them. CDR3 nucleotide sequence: TGCAGTGCTAGGTCGGCGACAGATACGCAGTATTTT. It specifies CSARSATDTQYF.

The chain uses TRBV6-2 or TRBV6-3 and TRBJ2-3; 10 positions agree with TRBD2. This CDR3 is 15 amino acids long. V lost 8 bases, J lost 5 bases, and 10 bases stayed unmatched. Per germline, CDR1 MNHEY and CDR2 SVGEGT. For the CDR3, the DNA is TGTGCCAGCGTTGCTAGCGGGAGAGGGATAGATACGCAGTATTTT. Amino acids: CASVASGRGIDTQYF.

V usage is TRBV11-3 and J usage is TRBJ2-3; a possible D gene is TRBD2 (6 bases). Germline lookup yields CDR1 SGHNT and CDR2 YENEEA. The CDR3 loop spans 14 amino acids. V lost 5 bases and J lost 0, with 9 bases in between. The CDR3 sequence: CASSRGSSTDTQYF. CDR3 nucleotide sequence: TGTGCCAGCAGCCGGGGGTCGAGCACAGATACGCAGTATTTT.

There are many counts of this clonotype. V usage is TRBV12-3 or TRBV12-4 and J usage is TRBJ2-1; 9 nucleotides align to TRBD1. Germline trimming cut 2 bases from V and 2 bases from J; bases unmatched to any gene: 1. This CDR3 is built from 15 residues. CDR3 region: CASSLRTGAYNEQFF. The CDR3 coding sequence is TGTGCCAGCAGTTTACGGACAGGGGCCTACAATGAGCAGTTCTTC.

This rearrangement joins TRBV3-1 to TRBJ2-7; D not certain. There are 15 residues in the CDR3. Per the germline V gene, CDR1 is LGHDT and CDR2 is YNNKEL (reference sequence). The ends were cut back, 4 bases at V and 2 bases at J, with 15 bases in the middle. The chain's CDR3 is CASSRGVSPAYEQYF. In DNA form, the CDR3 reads TGTGCCAGCAGCCGCGGAGTAAGCCCTGCCTACGAGCAGTACTTC.

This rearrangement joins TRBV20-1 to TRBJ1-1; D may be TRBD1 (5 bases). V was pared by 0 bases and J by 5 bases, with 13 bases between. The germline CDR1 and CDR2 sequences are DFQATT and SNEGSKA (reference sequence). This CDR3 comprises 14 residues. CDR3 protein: CSARDQGRETEAFF. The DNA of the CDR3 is TGCAGTGCTAGAGACCAGGGTCGTGAGACTGAAGCTTTCTTT.

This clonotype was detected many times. The CDR3 loop is CASSPWRGGLEQFF. CDR3 sequence (DNA): TGTGCCAGCAGCCCCTGGCGGGGGGGCCTTGAGCAGTTCTTC. V gene TRBV3-1 combines with J gene TRBJ2-1, with 9 nucleotides matching TRBD2. Losses at the gene ends were 4 bases for V and 9 bases for J; bases not matched to a gene: 7. Looked up from germline, CDR1 is LGHDT and CDR2 is YNNKEL (reference sequence). This CDR3 comprises 14 residues.

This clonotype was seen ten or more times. In nucleotides, the CDR3 is TGTGCCAGCTCAACTGCAGAAAAACTGTTTTTT. Protein sequence: CASSTAEKLFF. The chain is built from TRBV18 and TRBJ1-4; D gene ambiguous. The germline V and J ends were trimmed by 5 bases and 8 bases, with 6 bases remaining between them. The CDR3 loop spans 11 amino acids. Germline CDR1 is KGHSH and CDR2 is LQKENI.

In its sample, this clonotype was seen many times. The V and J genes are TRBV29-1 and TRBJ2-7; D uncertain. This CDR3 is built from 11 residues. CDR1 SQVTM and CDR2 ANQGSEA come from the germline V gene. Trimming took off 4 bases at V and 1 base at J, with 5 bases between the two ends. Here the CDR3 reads CSVVNSYEQYF. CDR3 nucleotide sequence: TGCAGCGTTGTAAATTCCTACGAGCAGTACTTC.

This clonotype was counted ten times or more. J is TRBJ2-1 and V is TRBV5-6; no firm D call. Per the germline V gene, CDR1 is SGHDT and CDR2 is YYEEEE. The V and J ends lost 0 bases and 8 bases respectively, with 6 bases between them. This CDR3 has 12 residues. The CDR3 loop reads CASSLAPHEQFF. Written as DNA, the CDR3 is TGTGCCAGCAGCTTGGCCCCACATGAGCAGTTCTTC.

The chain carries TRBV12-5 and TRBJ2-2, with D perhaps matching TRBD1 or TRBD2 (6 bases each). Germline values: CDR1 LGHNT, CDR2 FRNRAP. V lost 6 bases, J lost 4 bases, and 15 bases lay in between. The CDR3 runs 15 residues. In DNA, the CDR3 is TGTGCTAGTGGACCCCCTAGGGGGGTCACCGGGGAGCTGTTTTTT. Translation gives CASGPPRGVTGELFF.